One T cell receptor (beta chain) is described in this entry. In the original workflow: Estimated nucleated cell counts came from reference gene primer amplification. Produced via immunoSEQ multiplex PCR; TCRdb's table is partial and in-frame only. That table supplies the V and J calls and clone size; D and trimming were determined from the DNA. This sample has under 300,000 clones, with 65% to 80% found just once. The sample belongs to a study of blood T cell repertoires in COVID-19. Background on the study: Acute and convalescent COVID-19 samples came from the United States, Italy and Spain. PBMCs, B-cell-depleted T cells, or T cells provided the cDNA or gDNA that made up the material.

Germline values: CDR1 KGHDR, CDR2 SFDVKD. The CDR3 totals 16 residues. The V end was cut by 1 base, the J end by 2 bases, with 13 bases between. The sequenced material came from peripheral blood. This clonotype originated in a woman between 40 and 55 years old with active or convalescent COVID-19. The V gene is TRBV24-1, the J gene TRBJ2-5; TRBD1 is a possible D gene (6 bases). The CDR3 DNA is TGTGCCACCAGTGATTTAGGGACATCGGAACAAGAGACCCAGTACTTC. Its protein is CATSDLGTSEQETQYF.